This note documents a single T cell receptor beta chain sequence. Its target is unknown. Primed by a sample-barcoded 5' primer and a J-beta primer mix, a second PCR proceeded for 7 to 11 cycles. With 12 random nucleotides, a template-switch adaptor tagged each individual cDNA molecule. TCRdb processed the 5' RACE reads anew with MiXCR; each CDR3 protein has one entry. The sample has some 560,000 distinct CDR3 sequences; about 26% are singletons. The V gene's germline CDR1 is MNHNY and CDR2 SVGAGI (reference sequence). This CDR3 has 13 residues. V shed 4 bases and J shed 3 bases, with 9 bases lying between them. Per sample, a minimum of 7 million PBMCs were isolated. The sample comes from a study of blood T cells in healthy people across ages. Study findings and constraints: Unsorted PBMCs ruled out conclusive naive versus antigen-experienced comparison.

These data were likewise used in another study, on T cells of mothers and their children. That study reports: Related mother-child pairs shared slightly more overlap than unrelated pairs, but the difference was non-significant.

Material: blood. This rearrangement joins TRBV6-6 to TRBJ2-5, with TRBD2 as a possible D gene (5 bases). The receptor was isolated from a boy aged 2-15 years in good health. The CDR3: CASSSDGEETQYF. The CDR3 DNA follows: TGTGCCAGCAGTTCGGACGGGGAAGAGACCCAGTACTTC.